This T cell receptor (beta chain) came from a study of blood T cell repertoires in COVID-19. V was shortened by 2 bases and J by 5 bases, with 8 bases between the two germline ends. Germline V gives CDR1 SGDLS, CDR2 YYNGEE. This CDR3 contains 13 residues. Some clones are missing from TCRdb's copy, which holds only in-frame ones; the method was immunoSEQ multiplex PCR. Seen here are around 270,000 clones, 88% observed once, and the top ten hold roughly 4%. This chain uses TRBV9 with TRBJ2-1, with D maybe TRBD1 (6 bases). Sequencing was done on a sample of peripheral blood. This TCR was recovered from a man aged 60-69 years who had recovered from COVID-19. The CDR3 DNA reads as TGTGCCAGCAGCGTTGGGACAAACAATGAGCAGTTCTTC. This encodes CASSVGTNNEQFF.